Following are 18 T cell receptor beta chains from one sample sequenced in a study of OX40 agonist ivuxolimab in advanced cancers. The assay was immunoSEQ multiplex PCR, and TCRdb's table has in-frame clones only and misses some. The table shows roughly 67,000 clones, with around four fifths occurring only once. Specimen: CD4+ or CD8+ T cells sorted from blood, collected in a trial of the OX40 agonist ivuxolimab. Receptors were obtained from an adult with an advanced solid tumor such as melanoma, head and neck, liver or kidney cancer.

This clone was seen a single time. This chain joins TRBV19 and TRBJ1-1, with D unclear. V was pared by 5 bases and J by 1 base, with 8 bases between. This CDR3 spans 13 amino acids. Looked up from germline, CDR1 is LNHDA and CDR2 is SQIVND (reference sequence). The CDR3 nucleotides are TGTGCCAGTAGTGCCGGGAGGAACACTGAAGCTTTCTTT. Translating gives CASSAGRNTEAFF. The whole variable domain, remainder taken from reference TRBV19 and TRBJ1-1, is DGGITQSPKYLFRKEGQNVTLSCEQNLNHDAMYWYRQDPGQGLRLIYYSQIVNDFQKGDIAEGYSVSREKKESFPLTVTSAQKNPTAFYLCASSAGRNTEAFFGQGTRLTVV.

This clone came up a few times. This chain joins TRBV2 and TRBJ2-1; 9 nucleotides agree with TRBD2. The CDR3 loop spans 21 amino acids. CDR1 is SNHLY, CDR2 FYNNEI, per germline. V lost 4 bases to trimming and J lost 0 bases; unmatched junction nucleotides: 19. The CDR3: CASSGLGTNKVAGASYNEQFF. In DNA form, the CDR3 reads TGTGCCAGCAGTGGACTCGGGACAAATAAGGTAGCGGGGGCCTCCTACAATGAGCAGTTCTTC.

The V and J genes are TRBV5-4 and TRBJ2-5; TRBD2 matches at 8 bases. Germline CDR1 reads SGHNT; CDR2 reads YYREEE (reference sequence). The J segment lost 4 bases and the V segment lost 2 bases, leaving 7 bases of the junction unmatched. The CDR3 consists of 15 residues. CDR3 region: CASSFPGGRTETQYF. CDR3 in DNA: TGTGCCAGCAGCTTTCCGGGCGGGAGGACAGAGACCCAGTACTTC. The full variable domain, in which reference TRBV5-4 and TRBJ2-5 provide the parts outside the CDR3, is ETGVTQSPTHLIKTRGQQVTLRCSSQSGHNTVSWYQQALGQGPQFIFQYYREEENGRGNFPPRFSGLQFPNYSSELNVNALELDDSALYLCASSFPGGRTETQYFGPGTRLLVL.

V usage is TRBV6-4 and J usage is TRBJ2-1; D is ambiguous. This CDR3 contains 16 residues. CDR1 is MRHNA and CDR2 is SNTAGT in the germline V gene. The V end lost 0 bases, the J end lost 3 bases, and 12 bases lay between the germline ends. The chain's CDR3 is CASSDSSTGFYNEQFF. The CDR3 bases are TGTGCCAGCAGTGACTCTTCTACGGGCTTCTACAATGAGCAGTTCTTC.

The V gene is TRBV19, the J gene TRBJ1-2, with 10 bases fitting TRBD1. The CDR3 is 14 residues long. Germline V gene lookup returns CDR1 LNHDA and CDR2 SQIVND (reference sequence). Losses at the gene ends were 7 bases for V and 6 bases for J; bases not matched to a gene: 8. The CDR3 nucleotides are TGTGCCAGTATTCCGGACAGGGGGACGAATGGCTACACCTTC. Its protein is CASIPDRGTNGYTF. Supplemented by reference TRBV19 and TRBJ1-2, the full variable domain reads DGGITQSPKYLFRKEGQNVTLSCEQNLNHDAMYWYRQDPGQGLRLIYYSQIVNDFQKGDIAEGYSVSREKKESFPLTVTSAQKNPTAFYLCASIPDRGTNGYTFGSGTRLTVV.

The chain employs TRBV5-4 and TRBJ2-2, with TRBD2 identical over 7 bases. Germline CDR1 reads SGHNT; CDR2 reads YYREEE (reference sequence). This CDR3 has 15 amino acids. After removal of 3 bases from V and 7 bases from J, the junction contained 9 bases not matched to a gene. The CDR3 here is CASSSGLVSGGELFF. CDR3 DNA sequence: TGTGCCAGCAGCTCTGGACTAGTTTCGGGCGGGGAGCTGTTTTTT.

This sequence joins TRBV6-6 and TRBJ1-2; 8 bases map to TRBD1. The germline V gene has CDR1 MNHNY and CDR2 SVGAGI (reference sequence). The CDR3 runs to 13 residues. With V trimmed by 4 bases and J by 9 bases, 7 bases remained unmatched. CDR3 nucleotide sequence: TGTGCCAGCAGTTCCCGACAGGGGAATCGCTACACCTTC. Translation gives CASSSRQGNRYTF.

The CDR3 DNA follows: TGTGCCAGCAGTTACGGGGTCCAAAGGGGGGAGCTGTTTTTT. As protein: CASSYGVQRGELFF. This chain links TRBV6-6 with TRBJ2-2; D remains ambiguous. Trimming cost V 2 bases and J 8 bases, with 12 bases left between them. This CDR3 region has 14 residues. Germline CDR1 and CDR2: MNHNY and SVGAGI (reference sequence).

The gene calls are TRBV5-4 and TRBJ2-1, with D tentatively TRBD1 (6 bases). Between the trimmed V and J ends, which lost 4 bases and 2 bases, there was a span of 10 bases. The CDR3 runs 14 residues. Germline assignment: CDR1 SGHNT and CDR2 YYREEE (reference sequence). CDR3 in amino acids: CASSPDSTYNEQFF. CDR3 DNA sequence: TGTGCCAGCAGCCCGGACAGTACCTACAATGAGCAGTTCTTC.

The chain links TRBV19 to TRBJ1-5; the match to TRBD1 covers 10 bases. Losses at the gene ends were 6 bases for V and 3 bases for J; bases not matched to a gene: 8. This CDR3 contains 16 residues. Germline V gene data show CDR1 as LNHDA and CDR2 as SQIVND (reference sequence). The CDR3 sequence is CASSMGQGYPNQPQHF. CDR3 DNA: TGTGCCAGTAGCATGGGACAGGGGTACCCCAATCAGCCCCAGCATTTT.

The CDR3 DNA reads TGCAGCGTTGTAGTCAGGAATACGCAGTATTTT. It is translated as CSVVVRNTQYF. The V gene is TRBV29-1, the J gene TRBJ2-3; no clear D gene. Trimming took off 4 bases at V and 7 bases at J, with 9 bases between the two ends. Per the germline V gene, CDR1 is SQVTM and CDR2 is ANQGSEA. This CDR3 is 11 amino acids long.

The chain uses TRBV2 and TRBJ2-2, with TRBD1 as a possible D gene (6 bases). The germline V and J ends were trimmed by 6 bases and 6 bases, with 14 bases remaining between them. This CDR3 spans 14 amino acids. Looked up from germline, CDR1 is SNHLY and CDR2 is FYNNEI. The CDR3 coding sequence is TGTGCCAGCAGCCCAGGGGAGTATCCCGGGGAGCTGTTTTTT. Its protein product is CASSPGEYPGELFF.

This clone was observed a handful of times. The rearrangement uses TRBV5-1 and TRBJ2-4, with TRBD1 matching 10 bases. V shed 4 bases, J shed 8 bases, and the junction held 12 bases outside the gene matches. Germline V lookup: CDR1 SGHRS, CDR2 YFSETQ. The CDR3 is 16 residues long. The CDR3 here is CASSTSGGQGSDIQYF. Written as DNA, the CDR3 is TGCGCCAGCAGCACCAGTGGGGGACAGGGGTCAGACATTCAGTACTTC.

This clone was counted a few times. The V call is TRBV19, the J call TRBJ2-2, with 8 bases matching TRBD1. The length of the CDR3 is 14 residues. Germline values: CDR1 LNHDA, CDR2 SQIVND (reference sequence). V dropped 7 bases and J dropped 7; count of bases not matched to a gene: 8. The DNA for the CDR3 is TGTGCCAGTATTAGCGGCAGGGGGCACGGGGAGCTGTTTTTT. Its protein is CASISGRGHGELFF.

This chain connects TRBV7-9 to TRBJ1-2; 7 nucleotides agree with TRBD1. The CDR3 length is 15 residues. With 5 bases clipped from V and 6 bases from J, the junction kept 12 bases outside the gene matches. Looked up from germline, CDR1 is SEHNR and CDR2 is FQNEAQ (reference sequence). The DNA of the CDR3 is TGTGCCAGCAGCGTTCAAGGGGGCACACTTAATGGCTACACCTTC. It translates to CASSVQGGTLNGYTF.

The V gene is TRBV28, the J gene TRBJ1-3, with 7 positions matching TRBD1. Trimming at V came to 4 bases and at J to 0 bases, leaving 6 bases not matched to a gene. CDR1 is MDHEN, CDR2 SYDVKM, per germline. The CDR3 is 16 residues long. The DNA for the CDR3 is TGTGCCAGCAGTTCCTACTCAGGGGGCTCTGGAAACACCATATATTTT. It is translated as CASSSYSGGSGNTIYF.

V gene TRBV5-1 combines with J gene TRBJ1-4; no reliable D call. The CDR3 extends over 17 amino acids. V lost 3 bases and J 1 base, leaving 16 bases between the germline ends. The germline V gene encodes CDR1 SGHRS and CDR2 YFSETQ. The CDR3 DNA is TGCGCCAGCAGCTCTCAAACGGTGAATTTAACTAATGAAAAACTGTTTTTT. Translation: CASSSQTVNLTNEKLFF.

V and J are TRBV19 and TRBJ2-2, with 10 positions matching TRBD2. The CDR3 runs to 18 residues. Germline values: CDR1 LNHDA, CDR2 SQIVND (reference sequence). The V and J ends lost 1 base and 5 bases, in that order; junction bases with no gene match: 10. The CDR3 sequence: CASSIASGRGGSTGELFF. The DNA of the CDR3 is TGTGCCAGTAGTATAGCTAGCGGGAGAGGTGGTAGTACCGGGGAGCTGTTTTTT.